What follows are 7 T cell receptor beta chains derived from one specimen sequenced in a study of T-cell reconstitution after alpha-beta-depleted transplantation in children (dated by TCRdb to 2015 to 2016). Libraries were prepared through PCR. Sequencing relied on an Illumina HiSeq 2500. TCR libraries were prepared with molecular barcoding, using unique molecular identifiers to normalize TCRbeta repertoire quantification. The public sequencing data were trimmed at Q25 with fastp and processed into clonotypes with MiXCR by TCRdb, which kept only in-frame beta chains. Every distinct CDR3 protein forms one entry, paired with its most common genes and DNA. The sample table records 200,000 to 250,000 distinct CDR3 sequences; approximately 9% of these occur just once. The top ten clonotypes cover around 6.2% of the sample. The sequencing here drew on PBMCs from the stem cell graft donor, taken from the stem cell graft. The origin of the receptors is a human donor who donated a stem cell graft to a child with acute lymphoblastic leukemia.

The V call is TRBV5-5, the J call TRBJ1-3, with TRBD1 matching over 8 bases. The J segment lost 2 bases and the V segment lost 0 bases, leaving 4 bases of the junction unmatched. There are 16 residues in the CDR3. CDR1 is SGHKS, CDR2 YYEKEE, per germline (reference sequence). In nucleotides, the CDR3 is TGTGCCAGCAGCTTGGTTCCAGGGGGCGCTGGAAACACCATATATTTT. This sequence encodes CASSLVPGGAGNTIYF. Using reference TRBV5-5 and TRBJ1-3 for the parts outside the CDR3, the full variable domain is DAGVTQSPTHLIKTRGQQVTLRCSPISGHKSVSWYQQVLGQGPQFIFQYYEKEERGRGNFPDRFSARQFPNYSSELNVNALLLGDSALYLCASSLVPGGAGNTIYFGEGSWLTVV.

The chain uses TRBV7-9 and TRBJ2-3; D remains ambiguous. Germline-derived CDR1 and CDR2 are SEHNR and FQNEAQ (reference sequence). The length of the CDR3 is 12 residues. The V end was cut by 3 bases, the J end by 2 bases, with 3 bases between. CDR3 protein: CASSFHTDTQYF. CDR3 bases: TGTGCCAGCAGCTTTCACACAGATACGCAGTATTTT.

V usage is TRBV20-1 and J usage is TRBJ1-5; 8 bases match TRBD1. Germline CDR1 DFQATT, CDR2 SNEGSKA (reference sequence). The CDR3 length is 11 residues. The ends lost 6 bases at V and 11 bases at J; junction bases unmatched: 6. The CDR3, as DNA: TGCAGTGCAGACAGGGGACAGGCCCAGCATTTT. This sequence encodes CSADRGQAQHF.

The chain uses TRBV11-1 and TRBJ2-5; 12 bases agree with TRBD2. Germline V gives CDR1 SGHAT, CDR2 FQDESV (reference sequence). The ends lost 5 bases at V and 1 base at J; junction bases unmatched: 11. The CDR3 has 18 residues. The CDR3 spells CASSPRAPSGGAQETQYF. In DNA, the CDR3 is TGTGCCAGCAGCCCTAGAGCCCCTAGCGGGGGGGCCCAAGAGACCCAGTACTTC.

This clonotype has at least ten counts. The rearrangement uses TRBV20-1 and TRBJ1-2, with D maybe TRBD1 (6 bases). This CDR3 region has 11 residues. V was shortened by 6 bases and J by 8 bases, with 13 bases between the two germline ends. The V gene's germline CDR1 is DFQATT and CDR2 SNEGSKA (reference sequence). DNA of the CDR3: TGCAGTGCCCTAAGCGGGGGCGGCTACACCTTC. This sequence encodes CSALSGGGYTF.

The CDR3 DNA reads TGTGCCAGTAGTACAAGGACAGGGTTCGGAAACATTCAGTACTTC. This translates into CASSTRTGFGNIQYF. This rearrangement joins TRBV19 to TRBJ2-4; the match to TRBD1 covers 8 bases. The length of the CDR3 is 15 residues. Germline V gene sequence: CDR1 LNHDA, CDR2 SQIVND (reference sequence). V dropped 4 bases and J dropped 6; count of bases not matched to a gene: 8.

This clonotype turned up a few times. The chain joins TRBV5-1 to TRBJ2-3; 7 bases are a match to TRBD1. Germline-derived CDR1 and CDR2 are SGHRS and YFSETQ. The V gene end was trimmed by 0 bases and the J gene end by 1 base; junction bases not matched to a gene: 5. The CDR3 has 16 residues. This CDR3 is CASSLEGGRGTDTQYF. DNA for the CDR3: TGCGCCAGCAGCTTGGAAGGGGGCAGGGGCACAGATACGCAGTATTTT.